Presented here are 11 T cell receptor beta chains from one specimen sequenced in a study of T cell repertoires in cytomegalovirus infection. Antigens of these TCRs are unknown. TCRdb analysed the reads with MiXCR anew, one entry per CDR3 protein. The table has 380,000 or so distinct CDR3 sequences, roughly 34% seen once. The material sequenced was cultured PBMCs, taken from culture after CMV antigen stimulation. Receptors were obtained from a human donor in good health (CMV status not recorded). Some clones in this sample may be carry-over from other donors' samples.

This rearrangement joins TRBV19 to TRBJ2-7; TRBD2 is a possible D gene (6 bases). Germline V lookup: CDR1 LNHDA, CDR2 SQIVND (reference sequence). V lost 3 bases, J lost 3 bases, and 9 bases lay in between. This CDR3 region has 13 residues. Here the CDR3 reads CASSMGGGYEQYV. The CDR3 region has the DNA TGTGCCAGTAGTATGGGGGGAGGCTACGAGCAGTACGTC.

This chain uses TRBV5-1 with TRBJ2-3, with a weak D call TRBD2 (5 bases). Trimming left V 0 bases short and J 2 bases short, with 7 bases between. Germline V gives CDR1 SGHRS, CDR2 YFSETQ. The CDR3 is 14 residues long. In DNA, the CDR3 is TGCGCCAGCAGCTTGGACGGGAACACAGATACGCAGTATTTT. Translating gives CASSLDGNTDTQYF.

The sample holds a few counts of this clonotype. The V and J genes are TRBV7-8 and TRBJ1-3, with D uncertain. This CDR3 spans 13 amino acids. Trimming removed 5 bases from V and 2 bases from J, with 7 bases in between. Germline lookup yields CDR1 SGHVS and CDR2 FQNEAQ. CDR3 in DNA: TGTGCCAGCAGCCGGGTGGCTGGAAACACCATATATTTT. Translated, it gives CASSRVAGNTIYF.

This clonotype was counted between two and nine times. The chain combines TRBV7-2 with TRBJ2-3; possibly TRBD2 for D (6 bases). The CDR3 loop spans 16 amino acids. Trimming took off 1 base at V and 2 bases at J, with 13 bases between the two ends. CDR1 and CDR2 from the germline V gene are SGHTA and FQGNSA. The CDR3 is CASSLGMRGTTDTQYF. The CDR3 DNA follows: TGTGCCAGCAGCTTAGGAATGCGCGGGACCACAGATACGCAGTATTTT.

Only a few counts were recorded for this clonotype. This sequence joins TRBV28 and TRBJ1-1; maybe TRBD1 (5 bases). Germline CDR1 reads MDHEN; CDR2 reads SYDVKM. Trimming removed 0 bases from V and 2 bases from J, with 7 bases in between. CDR3 length equals 14 residues. The CDR3 DNA sequence: TGTGCCAGCAGTTTATGGGGACCCAACACTGAAGCTTTCTTT. It yields the protein CASSLWGPNTEAFF.

The rearrangement links TRBV7-2 to TRBJ2-1; D ambiguous. Germline-derived CDR1 and CDR2 are SGHTA and FQGNSA. This CDR3 region has 13 residues. V dropped 1 base and J dropped 8 bases, with 9 bases sitting between them. The CDR3 region has the DNA TGTGCCAGCAGCTTAGAGGCGGCGTATGAGCAGTTCTTC. This sequence encodes CASSLEAAYEQFF.

V is TRBV20-1 and J is TRBJ1-2; TRBD1 matches 9 bases. This CDR3 region has 16 residues. V was clipped by 0 bases and J by 3 bases; unmatched bases: 8. Germline CDR1 is DFQATT and CDR2 is SNEGSKA (reference sequence). CDR3: CSARDPGTGFYYGYTF. Written as DNA, the CDR3 is TGCAGTGCTAGAGACCCCGGGACAGGGTTTTACTATGGCTACACCTTC.

V and J are TRBV6-2 or TRBV6-3 and TRBJ1-1; a weak D match, TRBD1 (6 bases). CDR1 and CDR2 from the germline V gene are MNHEY and SVGEGT. This CDR3 is built from 15 residues. Trimming stripped 6 bases from V and 0 bases from J, with 14 bases between. The CDR3 is CASSRGTPMNTEAFF. The CDR3 nucleotides read TGTGCCAGCAGCCGAGGGACACCTATGAACACTGAAGCTTTCTTT.

This clonotype was seen only a few times. The rearrangement uses TRBV7-3 and TRBJ2-2; D is unclear. V was pared by 3 bases and J by 7 bases, with 9 bases between. The CDR3 extends over 13 amino acids. Per the germline V gene, CDR1 is SGHTA and CDR2 is FQGTGA. DNA for the CDR3: TGTGCCAGCAGCTTGTTCTCTGACGGGGAGCTGTTTTTT. As protein: CASSLFSDGELFF.

The rearrangement joins TRBV12-3 or TRBV12-4 to TRBJ2-3; D may correspond to TRBD1 or TRBD2 (6 bases each). Deletions cut 3 bases from V and 2 bases from J, with 12 bases between. The CDR3 runs 15 residues. CDR3 sequence reads: CASSLRGAATDTQYF. The CDR3 nucleotides are TGTGCCAGCAGTTTGAGGGGGGCCGCCACAGATACGCAGTATTTT.

This clonotype was counted between two and nine times. The chain recombines TRBV6-6 with TRBJ2-1, with a possible D match to TRBD2 (5 bases). This CDR3 contains 13 residues. Germline CDR1 reads MNHNY; CDR2 reads SVGAGI (reference sequence). V was trimmed by 2 bases and J by 9 bases, leaving 11 bases between them. CDR3 region: CASSYAPLVEQFF. The DNA of the CDR3 is TGTGCCAGCAGTTACGCACCACTAGTTGAGCAGTTCTTC.